The 23 T cell receptor beta chains below were found in one sample sequenced in a study of T cells after yellow fever vaccination. TCRdb reanalysed the 5' RACE reads using MiXCR and keeps one entry per CDR3 protein. The data contain about 49,000 distinct CDR3 sequences, roughly 7.3% of them singletons. The source was CD8+ T cells sorted from PBMCs, collected more than 14 days after the first yellow fever vaccination. Receptors originate from a man between 18 and 35 years old who received the YFV17D yellow fever vaccine.

This clonotype has a handful of counts. The gene calls are TRBV18 and TRBJ2-7, with D possibly matching TRBD1 (6 bases). Germline loops: CDR1 KGHSH, CDR2 LQKENI. V was trimmed by 3 bases and J by 4 bases, leaving 13 bases between them. The CDR3 has 14 residues. The chain's CDR3 is CASSPRQVTYEQYF. The CDR3, as DNA: TGTGCCAGCTCACCCAGACAGGTGACATACGAGCAGTACTTC. The full variable domain, in which reference TRBV18 and TRBJ2-7 provide the parts outside the CDR3, is NAGVMQNPRHLVRRRGQEARLRCSPMKGHSHVYWYRQLPEEGLKFMVYLQKENIIDESGMPKERFSAEFPKEGPSILRIQQVVRGDSAAYFCASSPRQVTYEQYFGPGTRLTVT.

Ten or more counts support this clonotype. The chain employs TRBV9 and TRBJ1-2; D is possibly TRBD1 (5 bases). Between the trimmed V and J ends, which lost 2 bases and 4 bases, there was a span of 15 bases. The CDR3 spans 15 residues. The V gene's germline CDR1 is SGDLS and CDR2 YYNGEE. The CDR3 DNA sequence: TGTGCCAGCAGCGTCAGGGACCGGACCGCCTATGGCTACACCTTC. It encodes CASSVRDRTAYGYTF.

CDR3: CASSLERDYEQYF. The CDR3 coding sequence is TGCGCCAGCAGCTTGGAACGGGACTACGAGCAGTACTTC. V usage is TRBV5-1 and J usage is TRBJ2-7, with a weak D call TRBD2 (5 bases). The germline V and J ends were trimmed by 0 bases and 3 bases, with 7 bases remaining between them. Germline V gene sequence: CDR1 SGHRS, CDR2 YFSETQ. CDR3 length: 13 amino acids. The variable domain in full, completed from reference TRBV5-1 and TRBJ2-7, reads KAGVTQTPRYLIKTRGQQVTLSCSPISGHRSVSWYQQTPGQGLQFLFEYFSETQRNKGNFPGRFSGRQFSNSRSEMNVSTLELGDSALYLCASSLERDYEQYFGPGTRLTVT.

This clonotype was recorded many times. The chain uses TRBV7-6 and TRBJ2-3; D is tentatively TRBD1 or TRBD2 (6 bases each). In germline, CDR1 is SGHVS, CDR2 FNYEAQ. The germline V and J ends were trimmed by 1 base and 4 bases, with 12 bases remaining between them. The CDR3 is 15 residues long. For the CDR3, the DNA is TGTGCCAGCAGCTTAGACAGGGACTTTCCAGATACGCAGTATTTT. Amino acids: CASSLDRDFPDTQYF.

This clonotype has a handful of counts. This rearrangement joins TRBV11-2 to TRBJ2-2, with D possibly being TRBD1 (5 bases). Germline V gene lookup returns CDR1 SGHAT and CDR2 FQNNGV. There are 14 residues in the CDR3. V was cut by 5 bases and J by 4 bases, with 11 bases left in between. The CDR3 loop is CASSPDSSTGELFF. CDR3 nucleotide sequence: TGTGCCAGCAGCCCTGACAGCTCCACCGGGGAGCTGTTTTTT.

This clonotype was recorded many times. This rearrangement joins TRBV4-3 to TRBJ2-3, with a weak D call TRBD1 (6 bases). The germline gives CDR1 LGHNA, CDR2 YSLEER. V lost 5 bases and J lost 3, with 18 bases in between. The CDR3 has 16 residues. The CDR3: CASSGPGAGLTDTQYF. In DNA form, the CDR3 reads TGCGCCAGCAGCGGGCCAGGGGCAGGGTTGACAGATACGCAGTATTTT.

As to this clonotype: With a much larger clone just one base away, this may be a read error. The chain has TRBV20-1 and TRBJ2-1; D tentatively fits TRBD1 or TRBD2 (5 bases each). This CDR3 is 12 amino acids long. The V gene lost 4 bases and the J gene lost 8 bases, with 12 bases spanning the gap. CDR1 and CDR2 from the germline V gene are DFQATT and SNEGSKA (reference sequence). This chain's CDR3 is CSAILEGYEQFF. DNA of the CDR3: TGCAGTGCTATCCTCGAGGGGTATGAGCAGTTCTTC.

This clonotype has ten or more counts. The chain uses TRBV7-3 and TRBJ2-3; D gene uncertain. The CDR3 runs to 14 residues. Germline lookup yields CDR1 SGHTA and CDR2 FQGTGA. The V gene lost 3 bases and the J gene lost 4 bases, with 11 bases spanning the gap. CDR3 protein: CASSFLGSADTQYF. CDR3 sequence (DNA): TGTGCCAGCAGCTTCTTGGGATCCGCAGATACGCAGTATTTT. Supplemented by reference TRBV7-3 and TRBJ2-3, the full variable domain reads GAGVSQTPSNKVTEKGKYVELRCDPISGHTALYWYRQSLGQGPEFLIYFQGTGAADDSGLPNDRFFAVRPEGSVSTLKIQRTERGDSAVYLCASSFLGSADTQYFGPGTRLTVL.

CDR3 loop: CASSLVIGEQFF. As DNA, the CDR3 is TGTGCCAGCAGTTTGGTAATTGGCGAGCAGTTCTTC. The chain recombines TRBV6-5 with TRBJ2-1; D gene ambiguous. Deletions cut 4 bases from V and 10 bases from J, with 11 bases between. Germline values: CDR1 MNHEY, CDR2 SVGAGI. The CDR3 covers 12 residues.

For this clonotype: A much larger clone differs by one base, so this may be a read error. The chain recombines TRBV9 with TRBJ2-7; 7 bases map to TRBD2. V shed 1 base, J shed 5 bases, and the junction held 6 bases outside the gene matches. This CDR3 is 14 amino acids long. Germline values: CDR1 SGDLS, CDR2 YYNGEE. CDR3 sequence (DNA): TGTGCCAGCAGCGTATTGGGAAGCGGGAACGAGCAGTACTTC. This encodes CASSVLGSGNEQYF. Full variable domain (rest looked up from reference TRBV9 and TRBJ2-7): DSGVTQTPKHLITATGQRVTLRCSPRSGDLSVYWYQQSLDQGLQFLIQYYNGEERAKGNILERFSAQQFPDLHSELNLSSLELGDSALYFCASSVLGSGNEQYFGPGTRLTVT.

The sample holds many counts of this clonotype. The chain has TRBV6-1 and TRBJ1-1; a possible D gene is TRBD1 (6 bases). V was pared by 0 bases and J by 5 bases, with 13 bases between. CDR3 size: 15 residues. In germline, CDR1 is MNHNS, CDR2 SASEGT. This CDR3 is CASSEAGGGGTEAFF. In DNA form, the CDR3 reads TGTGCCAGCAGTGAAGCTGGTGGGGGCGGGACTGAAGCTTTCTTT.

This clonotype has a count of ten or more. The chain combines TRBV3-1 with TRBJ2-5, with no clear D. The V gene's germline CDR1 is LGHDT and CDR2 YNNKEL (reference sequence). The CDR3 totals 13 residues. V lost 3 bases and J lost 1, with 6 bases in between. The CDR3 region is CASSHETQETQYF. Written as DNA, the CDR3 is TGTGCCAGCAGCCACGAGACCCAAGAGACCCAGTACTTC.

Worth noting for this clonotype: With a much larger clone just one base away, this may be a read error. The chain carries TRBV7-9 and TRBJ2-3; 7 bases match TRBD2. This CDR3 is built from 17 residues. The germline gives CDR1 SEHNR, CDR2 FQNEAQ (reference sequence). CDR3 amino acids: CASSLPPGLHNTDTRYF. CDR3 DNA sequence: TGTGCCAGCAGCTTGCCTCCGGGACTACACAACACAGATACGCGGTATTTT.

Many counts were recorded for this clonotype. The chain recombines TRBV5-5 with TRBJ1-1; D gene uncertain. The CDR3 length is 13 residues. From germline, CDR1 is SGHKS and CDR2 YYEKEE (reference sequence). V was cut by 2 bases and J by 1 base, with 6 bases left in between. CDR3: CASSFGSNTEAFF. Here the CDR3 DNA reads TGTGCCAGCAGCTTCGGATCGAACACTGAAGCTTTCTTT.

This clonotype was counted at least ten times. V gene TRBV25-1 combines with J gene TRBJ2-6, with TRBD1 as a possible D gene (5 bases). V was trimmed by 0 bases and J by 0 bases, leaving 12 bases between them. The CDR3 runs to 18 residues. Germline assignment: CDR1 MGHDK and CDR2 SYGVNS. This CDR3 is CASSEYDSESSGANVLTF. In DNA, the CDR3 is TGTGCCAGCAGTGAATATGACAGTGAGAGCTCTGGGGCCAACGTCCTGACTTTC.

There are many counts of this clonotype. The gene calls are TRBV6-5 and TRBJ2-5; 7 bases map to TRBD1. The CDR3 has 14 residues. Germline CDR1 and CDR2: MNHEY and SVGAGI. Unmatched junction bases numbered 5, after V lost 3 bases and J lost 4 bases. The CDR3 DNA follows: TGTGCCAGCAGTTATGGTAGGGGGCGAGAGACCCAGTACTTC. Its protein product is CASSYGRGRETQYF.

This clonotype was recorded at least ten times. The chain recombines TRBV2 with TRBJ2-7, with a possible D match to TRBD1 (6 bases). V lost 10 bases and J 2 bases, leaving 12 bases between the germline ends. The germline gives CDR1 SNHLY, CDR2 FYNNEI. CDR3 length: 12 residues. CDR3 sequence: CAIDGQPYEQYV. For the CDR3, the DNA is TGTGCCATTGATGGACAGCCCTACGAGCAGTACGTC.

This clonotype was detected many times. This sequence joins TRBV4-1 and TRBJ2-3; no reliable D call. From germline, CDR1 is MGHRA and CDR2 YSYEKL. Trimming cost V 9 bases and J 2 bases, with 6 bases left between them. This CDR3 region has 11 residues. The CDR3 nucleotides read TGCGCCAGTAGAGCCACAGATACGCAGTATTTT. Protein sequence: CASRATDTQYF.

This clonotype has a count of ten or more. The CDR3 region has the DNA TGTGCCAGCAGCCTCCTTTCGGGGACCGGGGAGCTGTTTTTT. Residues: CASSLLSGTGELFF. The rearrangement uses TRBV7-9 and TRBJ2-2, with D possibly TRBD2 on 5 matching bases. Germline V gives CDR1 SEHNR, CDR2 FQNEAQ (reference sequence). The length of the CDR3 is 14 residues. The ends were cut back, 5 bases at V and 5 bases at J, with 12 bases in the middle.

This clonotype was counted at least ten times. The chain's CDR3 is CSVSGDTGELFF. CDR3 bases: TGCAGCGTCAGCGGGGACACCGGGGAGCTGTTTTTT. V usage is TRBV29-1 and J usage is TRBJ2-2; 7 bases are a match to TRBD2. CDR1 is SQVTM and CDR2 is ANQGSEA in the germline V gene. V was pared by 6 bases and J by 3 bases, with 1 base of the junction left unmatched. The CDR3 consists of 12 residues.

A note on this clonotype: A much larger clone lies a single base off, so this may be a read error. This sequence joins TRBV18 and TRBJ2-3; 7 bases map to TRBD2. The CDR3 spans 15 residues. Germline CDR1 and CDR2: KGHSH and LQKENI. The CDR3 nucleotides read TGTGCCAGCTCACCAACAGCGGGGAGCACAGATTCGCAGTATTTT. It yields the protein CASSPTAGSTDSQYF.

This clonotype showed up many times. CDR3 sequence: CASSLSSFGEAYEQYV. Written as DNA, the CDR3 is TGCGCCAGCAGCTTGTCGTCATTCGGCGAAGCCTACGAGCAGTACGTC. V usage is TRBV5-1 and J usage is TRBJ2-7; D is undetermined. V shed 1 base and J shed 2 bases, with 16 bases lying between them. Germline assignment: CDR1 SGHRS and CDR2 YFSETQ. The CDR3 runs 16 residues.

This clonotype has at least ten counts. The chain joins TRBV7-9 to TRBJ2-6, with D uncertain. This CDR3 has 15 amino acids. Trimming cost V 5 bases and J 0 bases, with 8 bases left between them. The germline V gene encodes CDR1 SEHNR and CDR2 FQNEAQ (reference sequence). The CDR3 bases are TGTGCCAGCAGCACCAGGAACTCTGGGGCCAACGTCCTGACTTTC. It codes for CASSTRNSGANVLTF.